Shown below are 15 T cell receptor delta chains from a single sample sequenced in a study of gamma-delta T cells after stem cell transplantation. TCRdb called clones anew from the RT-PCR reads with CATT. The sample totals approximately 32 delta-chain clones. The specimen sequenced was gamma-delta T cells. Receptor source: a human donor. It is not recorded whose cells these are; they may come from a transplant donor. This table probably holds off-target reads from a library built for another chain.

The chain carries TRDV2 and TRDJ1; D remains unclear. CDR1 and CDR2 from the germline V gene are GEAIGNYY and EKD. This CDR3 is built from 17 residues. Deletions cut 0 bases from V and 0 bases from J, with 16 bases between. The CDR3 nucleotides are TGTGCCTGTGACACCCGGAGTCGCCCCTATTACACCGATAAACTCATCTTT. Translated: CACDTRSRPYYTDKLIF.

The gene calls are TRDV2 and TRDJ3, with 9 bases fitting TRDD3. The germline CDR1 and CDR2 sequences are GEAIGNYY and EKD. V shed 0 bases, J shed 0 bases, and the junction held 11 bases outside the gene matches. The CDR3 is made up of 21 amino acids. As DNA, the CDR3 is TGTGCCTGTGACACCGTACTGGGGGAGACCTCCAGCTCCTGGGACACCCGACAGATGTTTTTC. Translating gives CACDTVLGETSSSWDTRQMFF.

In this sample, this clone turned up once. The chain joins TRDV2 to TRDJ1; 7 bases agree with TRDD3. The trim removed 3 bases at V and 5 bases at J, leaving 8 bases unmatched. The CDR3 is made up of 14 amino acids. Germline V CDR1 and CDR2: GEAIGNYY, EKD. The CDR3 nucleotides read TGTGCCTGTGACGTTTTGGGGGACCGTGATAAACTCATCTTT. Protein sequence: CACDVLGDRDKLIF.

The V and J genes are TRDV2 and TRDJ1, with D perhaps matching TRDD3 (6 bases). Trimming stripped 2 bases from V and 2 bases from J, with 17 bases between. This CDR3 spans 16 amino acids. Germline V CDR1 and CDR2: GEAIGNYY, EKD. The CDR3 is CACDNMGGPRTDKLIF. CDR3 nucleotides: TGTGCCTGTGACAATATGGGGGGCCCGAGGACCGATAAACTCATCTTT.

There are a few counts of this clone. The V gene is TRDV1, the J gene TRDJ1; D perhaps matches TRDD2 (5 bases). Germline values: CDR1 TSWWSYY, CDR2 QGS. Between the trimmed V and J ends, which lost 3 bases and 0 bases, there was a span of 26 bases. This CDR3 spans 20 amino acids. The CDR3 sequence is CALGDAFFPYPLLYTDKLIF. The CDR3 DNA is TGTGCTCTTGGGGACGCATTCTTCCCTTACCCATTGCTGTACACCGATAAACTCATCTTT.

CDR3 protein: CACDTVGDYDKLIF. In nucleotides, the CDR3 is TGTGCCTGTGACACCGTCGGGGACTACGATAAACTCATCTTT. This chain uses TRDV2 with TRDJ1; TRDD3 might be the D (5 bases). Per germline, CDR1 GEAIGNYY and CDR2 EKD. Trimming stripped 0 bases from V and 4 bases from J, with 11 bases between. This CDR3 is built from 14 residues.

The rearrangement uses TRDV2 and TRDJ1; D perhaps matches TRDD3 (6 bases). This CDR3 spans 14 amino acids. V was cut by 3 bases and J by 5 bases, with 15 bases left in between. Germline V gene lookup returns CDR1 GEAIGNYY and CDR2 EKD. The CDR3 DNA follows: TGTGCCTGTGACGTTTTGGGGGCCCGTGATAAACTCATCTTT. Amino acid sequence: CACDVLGARDKLIF.

The V call is TRDV2, the J call TRDJ1, with D tentatively TRDD3 (6 bases). The CDR3 runs 18 residues. CDR1 is GEAIGNYY and CDR2 is EKD in the germline V gene. The germline V and J ends were trimmed by 1 base and 0 bases, with 20 bases remaining between them. The CDR3 protein is CACDTAHSSGDHTDKLIF. The CDR3 nucleotides read TGTGCCTGTGACACGGCCCACAGCTCGGGGGACCACACCGATAAACTCATCTTT.

This clone was picked up a small number of times. This chain uses TRDV2 with TRDJ3, with D perhaps matching TRDD3 (5 bases). This CDR3 has 18 amino acids. V gave up 3 bases and J gave up 0 bases, with 14 bases separating them. Germline CDR1 is GEAIGNYY and CDR2 is EKD. The DNA for the CDR3 is TGTGCCTGTGACCTGAGACTGGCCAGCTCCTGGGACACCCGACAGATGTTTTTC. Translation gives CACDLRLASSWDTRQMFF.

The V and J genes are TRDV2 and TRDJ1, with 7 positions matching TRDD3. The CDR3 is 16 amino acids. V was pared by 2 bases and J by 2 bases, with 10 bases of the junction left unmatched. Germline CDR1 and CDR2: GEAIGNYY and EKD. In nucleotides, the CDR3 is TGTGCCTGTGACAATATGGGGGACCCGAGGACCGATAAACTCATCTTT. Protein sequence: CACDNMGDPRTDKLIF.

On this clone: At one end, the junction sequence differs from germline, possibly due to a read error. The chain is built from TRDV1 and TRDJ1, with TRDD3 matching 7 bases. The germline V gene encodes CDR1 TSWWSYY and CDR2 QGS. The CDR3 has 17 residues. The CDR3 region has the DNA TGTGCTCGTGGGGACGTTCATACGCTCGGAGGGGATAGCAAGCTCATCTTT. Amino acid sequence: CARGDVHTLGGDSKLIF.

The chain links TRDV2 to TRDJ1, with D perhaps TRDD2 (7 bases). The germline V gene encodes CDR1 GEAIGNYY and CDR2 EKD. This CDR3 has 15 amino acids. The V end was cut by 3 bases, the J end by 5 bases, with 18 bases between. The DNA for the CDR3 is TGTGCCTGTGACTTCCTACTGGGAACCGATGATAAACTCATCTTT. This gives the protein CACDFLLGTDDKLIF.

This chain joins TRDV2 and TRDJ1; D is uncertain. Germline CDR1 and CDR2: GEAIGNYY and EKD. The germline V and J ends were trimmed by 0 bases and 1 base, with 8 bases remaining between them. The CDR3 is 14 residues long. The CDR3 here is CACDTVGFTDKLIF. DNA of the CDR3: TGTGCCTGTGACACCGTTGGGTTCACCGATAAACTCATCTTT.

This sequence joins TRDV2 and TRDJ1; 12 nucleotides align to TRDD3. The V gene's germline CDR1 is GEAIGNYY and CDR2 EKD. The CDR3 runs 19 residues. The V gene end was trimmed by 0 bases and the J gene end by 1 base; junction bases not matched to a gene: 11. As DNA, the CDR3 is TGTGCCTGTGACACCGTCCGTACTGGGGGATACAAGAGCACCGATAAACTCATCTTT. Amino acid sequence: CACDTVRTGGYKSTDKLIF.

This chain uses TRDV2 with TRDJ3; possibly TRDD3 for D (6 bases). V was shortened by 1 base and J by 0 bases, with 12 bases between the two germline ends. The CDR3 consists of 18 residues. Germline values: CDR1 GEAIGNYY, CDR2 EKD. The CDR3 bases are TGTGCCTGTGACACTACTGGGATGACCTCCTGGGACACCCGACAGATGTTTTTC. It translates to CACDTTGMTSWDTRQMFF.